Here is one T cell receptor beta chain with its context. The V end was cut by 2 bases, the J end by 2 bases, with 14 bases between. CDR3 length equals 16 residues. CDR1 MNHNS and CDR2 SASEGT come from the germline V gene. Sequencing was performed with immunoSEQ multiplex PCR; in TCRdb, only in-frame clones are kept and a portion is missing. Of approximately 170,000 clones in the sample, 70% to 90% are singletons; the top ten hold around 5.1%. This sample was taken from a study of control samples from healthy donors and cancer patients. Source material: blood. This receptor was identified in a woman aged 30 to 39 in good health. The chain employs TRBV6-1 and TRBJ2-3; D gene unclear. The CDR3 protein is CASSEYIFGSTDTQYF. Written as DNA, the CDR3 is TGTGCCAGCAGTGAATATATTTTCGGTTCCACAGATACGCAGTATTTT.